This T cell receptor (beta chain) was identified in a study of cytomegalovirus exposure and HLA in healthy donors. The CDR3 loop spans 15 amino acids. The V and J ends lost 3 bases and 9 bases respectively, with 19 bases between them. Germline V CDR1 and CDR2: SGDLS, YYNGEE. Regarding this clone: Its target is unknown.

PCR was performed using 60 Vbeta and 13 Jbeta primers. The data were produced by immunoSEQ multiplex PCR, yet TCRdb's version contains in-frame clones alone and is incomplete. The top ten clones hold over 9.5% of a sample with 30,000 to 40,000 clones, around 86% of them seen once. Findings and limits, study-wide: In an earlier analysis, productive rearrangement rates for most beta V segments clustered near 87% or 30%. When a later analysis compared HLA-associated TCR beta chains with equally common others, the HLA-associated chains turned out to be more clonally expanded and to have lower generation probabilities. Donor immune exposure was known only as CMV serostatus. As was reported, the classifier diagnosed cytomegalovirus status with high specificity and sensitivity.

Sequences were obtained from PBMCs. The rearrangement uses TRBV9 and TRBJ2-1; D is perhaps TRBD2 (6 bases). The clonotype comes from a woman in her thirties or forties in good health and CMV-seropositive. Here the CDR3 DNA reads TGTGCCAGCAGCGCACCGGGACTTGTGGGGGGTGAGCAGTTCTTC. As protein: CASSAPGLVGGEQFF.